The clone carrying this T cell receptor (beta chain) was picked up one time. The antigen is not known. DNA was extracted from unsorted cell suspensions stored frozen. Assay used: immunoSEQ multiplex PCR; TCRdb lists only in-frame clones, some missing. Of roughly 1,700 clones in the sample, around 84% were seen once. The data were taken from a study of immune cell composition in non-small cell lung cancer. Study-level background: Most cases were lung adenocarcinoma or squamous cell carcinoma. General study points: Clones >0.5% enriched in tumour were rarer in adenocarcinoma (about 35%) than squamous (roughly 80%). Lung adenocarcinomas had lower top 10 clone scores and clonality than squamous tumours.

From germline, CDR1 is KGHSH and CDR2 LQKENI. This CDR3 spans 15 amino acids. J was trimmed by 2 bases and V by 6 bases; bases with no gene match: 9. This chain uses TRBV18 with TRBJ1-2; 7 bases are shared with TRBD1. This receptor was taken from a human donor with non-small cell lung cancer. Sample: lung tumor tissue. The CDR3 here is CASSSTGYGNYGYTF. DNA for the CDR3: TGTGCCAGCTCGTCGACAGGGTATGGGAACTATGGCTACACCTTC.